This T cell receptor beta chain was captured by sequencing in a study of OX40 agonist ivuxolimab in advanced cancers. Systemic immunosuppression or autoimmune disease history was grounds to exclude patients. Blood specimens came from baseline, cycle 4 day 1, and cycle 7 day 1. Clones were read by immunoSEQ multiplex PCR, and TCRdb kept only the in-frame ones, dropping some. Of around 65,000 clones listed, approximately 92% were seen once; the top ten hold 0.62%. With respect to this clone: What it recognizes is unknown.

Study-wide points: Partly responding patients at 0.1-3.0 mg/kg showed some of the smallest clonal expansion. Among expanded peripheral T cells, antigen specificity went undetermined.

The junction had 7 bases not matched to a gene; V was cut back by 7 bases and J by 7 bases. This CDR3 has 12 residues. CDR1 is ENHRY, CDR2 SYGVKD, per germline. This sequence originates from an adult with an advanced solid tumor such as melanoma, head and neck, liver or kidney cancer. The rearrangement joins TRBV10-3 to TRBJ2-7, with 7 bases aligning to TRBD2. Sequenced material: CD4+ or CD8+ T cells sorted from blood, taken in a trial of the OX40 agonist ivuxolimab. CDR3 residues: CAINIAGGEQYF. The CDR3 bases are TGTGCCATCAATATAGCGGGTGGTGAGCAGTACTTC.